One and the same sample provided the 16 T cell receptor beta chains below, sequenced in a study of identifying expanded T cells in peripheral blood. Assay used: immunoSEQ multiplex PCR; TCRdb lists only in-frame clones, some missing. The table lists some 99,000 clones, 88% of them singletons. The sample consisted of blood. These receptors were obtained from a person between 18 and 70 years old in good health.

The rearrangement links TRBV5-8 to TRBJ2-3; D is unclear. Germline CDR1 is SGHTS and CDR2 is YDEGEE. With 3 bases removed from V and 5 bases from J, the gap between germline ends came to 16 bases. This CDR3 comprises 15 residues. CDR3: CASSSETVSRDTQYF. In DNA form, the CDR3 reads TGTGCCAGCAGCTCAGAGACCGTTTCGCGAGATACGCAGTATTTT. The full variable domain, in which reference TRBV5-8 and TRBJ2-3 provide the parts outside the CDR3, is EAGVTQSPTHLIKTRGQQATLRCSPISGHTSVYWYQQALGLGLQFLLWYDEGEERNRGNFPPRFSGRQFPNYSSELNVNALELEDSALYLCASSSETVSRDTQYFGPGTRLTVL.

This clone turned up a few times. Here the CDR3 DNA reads TGCGCCAGCAGCTTGGCCAGGGTTCGTTCACCCCTCCACTTT. It specifies CASSLARVRSPLHF. The V call is TRBV5-1, the J call TRBJ1-6; a weak D match, TRBD1 (5 bases). Trimming removed 0 bases from V and 9 bases from J, with 10 bases in between. CDR1 is SGHRS, CDR2 YFSETQ, per germline. The CDR3 extends over 14 amino acids.

In nucleotides, the CDR3 is TGTGCCAGCAGCTTAAGACAATTTAACTACGAGCAGTACTTC. Residues: CASSLRQFNYEQYF. The rearrangement joins TRBV11-3 to TRBJ2-7; no clear D. Trimming cost V 2 bases and J 3 bases, with 11 bases left between them. The CDR3 contains 14 residues. CDR1 is SGHNT, CDR2 YENEEA, per germline.

The rearrangement joins TRBV7-6 to TRBJ2-7, with 8 bases that match TRBD2. This CDR3 comprises 14 residues. J gave up 6 bases and V 5 bases, and 9 bases lay outside the gene matches. Per germline, CDR1 SGHVS and CDR2 FNYEAQ. The CDR3 DNA follows: TGTGCCAGCAGCGTGCCGGGACTAGAGTTCGAGCAGTACTTC. Translated: CASSVPGLEFEQYF.

This clone was observed a single time. The CDR3 region is CASSYSSSGRTDTQYF. Here the CDR3 DNA reads TGTGCCAGCAGTTACTCCTCTAGCGGGCGCACAGATACGCAGTATTTT. J is TRBJ2-3 and V is TRBV27; 8 nucleotides line up with TRBD2. V lost 4 bases, J lost 1 base, and 7 bases stayed unmatched. Germline CDR1 reads MNHEY; CDR2 reads SMNVEV (reference sequence). The CDR3 sequence is 16 residues long.

V is TRBV28 and J is TRBJ2-7; D possibly matches TRBD1 or TRBD2 (5 bases each). Trimming cost V 7 bases and J 3 bases, with 13 bases left between them. CDR3 size: 13 residues. Germline V gene sequence: CDR1 MDHEN, CDR2 SYDVKM. CDR3 loop: CASKMRGGYEQYF. The CDR3 DNA reads TGTGCCAGCAAGATGAGGGGTGGCTACGAGCAGTACTTC.

To note about this clone: This sample also contains other DNA sequences that code for the same CDR3. The V gene is TRBV15, the J gene TRBJ1-5, with D possibly matching TRBD1 (6 bases). The V gene's germline CDR1 is LNHNV and CDR2 YYDKDF (reference sequence). V lost 0 bases and J lost 9, with 6 bases in between. CDR3 length: 12 amino acids. DNA for the CDR3: TGTGCCACCAGCAGAGACAGGGGGCCCCAGCATTTT. Encoded protein: CATSRDRGPQHF. Using reference TRBV15 and TRBJ1-5 for the parts outside the CDR3, the full variable domain is DAMVIQNPRYQVTQFGKPVTLSCSQTLNHNVMYWYQQKSSQAPKLLFHYYDKDFNNEADTPDNFQSRRPNTSFCFLDIRSPGLGDTAMYLCATSRDRGPQHFGDGTRLSIL.

This chain links TRBV25-1 with TRBJ2-3; TRBD2 agrees at 8 bases. The germline V gene has CDR1 MGHDK and CDR2 SYGVNS. V gave up 3 bases and J gave up 1 base; unmatched junction bases: 9. This CDR3 contains 17 residues. In nucleotides, the CDR3 is TGTGCCAGCAGTGAGAGCGGTTGGCGGGGGGGCACAGATACGCAGTATTTT. Translating gives CASSESGWRGGTDTQYF.

V and J are TRBV30 and TRBJ2-3; TRBD2 matches at 9 bases. Germline assignment: CDR1 GTSNPN and CDR2 SVGIG (reference sequence). The length of the CDR3 is 14 residues. Unmatched junction bases numbered 3, after V lost 5 bases and J lost 0 bases. The chain's CDR3 is CAWYLAGSTDTQYF. The DNA of the CDR3 is TGTGCCTGGTATCTAGCGGGGAGCACAGATACGCAGTATTTT.

The chain links TRBV19 to TRBJ1-4; 7 positions match TRBD1. The V segment lost 4 bases and the J segment 7 bases; nucleotides outside the gene matches: 6. Germline V gene lookup returns CDR1 LNHDA and CDR2 SQIVND (reference sequence). This CDR3 comprises 14 residues. The CDR3 spells CASSTRDSFEKLFF. CDR3 sequence (DNA): TGTGCCAGTAGTACCCGGGACAGTTTTGAAAAACTGTTTTTT. Based on the CDR3 plus reference TRBV19 and TRBJ1-4, the full variable domain is DGGITQSPKYLFRKEGQNVTLSCEQNLNHDAMYWYRQDPGQGLRLIYYSQIVNDFQKGDIAEGYSVSREKKESFPLTVTSAQKNPTAFYLCASSTRDSFEKLFFGSGTQLSVL.

The genes are TRBV7-2 and TRBJ1-1; D remains unclear. Germline CDR1 and CDR2: SGHTA and FQGNSA. CDR3 length: 14 residues. The V end lost 1 base, the J end lost 1 base, and 7 bases lay between the germline ends. The DNA for the CDR3 is TGTGCCAGCAGCTTAGGTCGGGCGAACACTGAAGCTTTCTTT. Its translation is CASSLGRANTEAFF.

V is TRBV6-1 and J is TRBJ1-1, with D possibly matching TRBD1 (5 bases). CDR1 MNHNS and CDR2 SASEGT come from the germline V gene. V dropped 2 bases and J dropped 4 bases, with 17 bases sitting between them. CDR3 size: 16 residues. CDR3 sequence reads: CASSEPPQGVGTEAFF. The DNA of the CDR3 is TGTGCCAGCAGTGAACCTCCTCAAGGGGTCGGCACTGAAGCTTTCTTT.

V is TRBV5-6 and J is TRBJ2-1, with 9 bases fitting TRBD1. Trimming took 1 base from V and 3 from J; bases not matched to a gene: 5. This CDR3 region has 16 residues. Germline CDR1 and CDR2: SGHDT and YYEEEE. CDR3 DNA sequence: TGTGCCAGCAGCTTGCTTTCGGGACAGGGCTACAATGAGCAGTTCTTC. Its protein is CASSLLSGQGYNEQFF.

The chain employs TRBV11-3 and TRBJ2-1, with TRBD2 matching over 8 bases. Germline CDR1 reads SGHNT; CDR2 reads YENEEA. V shed 1 base, J shed 6 bases, and the junction held 5 bases outside the gene matches. This CDR3 has 15 amino acids. The CDR3 is CASSLGTGGFNEQFF. The CDR3 DNA reads as TGTGCCAGCAGCTTAGGGACGGGAGGGTTCAATGAGCAGTTCTTC. Drawing the rest from reference TRBV11-3 and TRBJ2-1, the complete variable domain is EAGVVQSPRYKIIEKKQPVAFWCNPISGHNTLYWYLQNLGQGPELLIRYENEEAVDDSQLPKDRFSAERLKGVDSTLKIQPAELGDSAVYLCASSLGTGGFNEQFFGPGTRLTVL.

This chain uses TRBV29-1 with TRBJ1-4, with a tentative D call TRBD1 (5 bases). Germline CDR1 reads SQVTM; CDR2 reads ANQGSEA. The CDR3 runs to 15 residues. V shed 7 bases and J shed 0 bases, with 15 bases lying between them. The CDR3 sequence is CSAQTGRSTNEKLFF. The CDR3 bases are TGCAGCGCGCAAACAGGACGGTCAACTAATGAAAAACTGTTTTTT.

V gene TRBV5-8 combines with J gene TRBJ2-2; 7 bases agree with TRBD2. The V gene end was trimmed by 3 bases and the J gene end by 5 bases; junction bases not matched to a gene: 10. The CDR3 spans 16 residues. Germline assignment: CDR1 SGHTS and CDR2 YDEGEE. CDR3 coding DNA: TGTGCCAGCAGCTCTACCCCCCAGGGAGGGACCGGGGAGCTGTTTTTT. Protein: CASSSTPQGGTGELFF. The variable domain in full, with the rest retrieved from reference TRBV5-8 and TRBJ2-2, is EAGVTQSPTHLIKTRGQQATLRCSPISGHTSVYWYQQALGLGLQFLLWYDEGEERNRGNFPPRFSGRQFPNYSSELNVNALELEDSALYLCASSSTPQGGTGELFFGEGSRLTVL.